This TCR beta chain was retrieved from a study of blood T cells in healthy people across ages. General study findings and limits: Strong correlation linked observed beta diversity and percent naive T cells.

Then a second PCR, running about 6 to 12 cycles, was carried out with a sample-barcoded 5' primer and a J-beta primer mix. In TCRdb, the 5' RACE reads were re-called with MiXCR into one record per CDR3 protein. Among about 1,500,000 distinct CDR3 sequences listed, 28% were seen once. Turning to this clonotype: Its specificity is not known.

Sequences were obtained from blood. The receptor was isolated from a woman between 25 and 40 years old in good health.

CDR3 protein: CASSSPGTGGDEQYF. CDR3 in DNA: TGTGCCAGCAGTTCCCCTGGGACAGGGGGCGACGAGCAGTACTTC. The V gene is TRBV6-6, the J gene TRBJ2-7; TRBD1 matches 12 bases. The CDR3 loop spans 15 amino acids. Germline assignment: CDR1 MNHNY and CDR2 SVGAGI (reference sequence). Unmatched junction bases numbered 6, after V lost 4 bases and J lost 5 bases.